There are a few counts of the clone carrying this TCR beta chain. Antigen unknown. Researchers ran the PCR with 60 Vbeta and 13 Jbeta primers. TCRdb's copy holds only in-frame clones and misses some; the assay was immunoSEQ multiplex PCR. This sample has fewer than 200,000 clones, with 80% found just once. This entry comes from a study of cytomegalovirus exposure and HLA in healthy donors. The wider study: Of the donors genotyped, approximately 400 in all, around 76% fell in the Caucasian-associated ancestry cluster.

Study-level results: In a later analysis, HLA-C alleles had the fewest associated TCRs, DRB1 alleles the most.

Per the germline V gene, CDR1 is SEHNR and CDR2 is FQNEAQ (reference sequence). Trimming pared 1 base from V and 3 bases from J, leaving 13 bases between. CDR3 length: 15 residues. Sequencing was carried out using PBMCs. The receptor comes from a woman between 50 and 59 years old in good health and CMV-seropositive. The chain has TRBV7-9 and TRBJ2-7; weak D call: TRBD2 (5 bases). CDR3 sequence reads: CASSLGSGWGYEQYF. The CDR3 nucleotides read TGTGCCAGCAGCTTAGGAAGCGGTTGGGGCTACGAGCAGTACTTC.